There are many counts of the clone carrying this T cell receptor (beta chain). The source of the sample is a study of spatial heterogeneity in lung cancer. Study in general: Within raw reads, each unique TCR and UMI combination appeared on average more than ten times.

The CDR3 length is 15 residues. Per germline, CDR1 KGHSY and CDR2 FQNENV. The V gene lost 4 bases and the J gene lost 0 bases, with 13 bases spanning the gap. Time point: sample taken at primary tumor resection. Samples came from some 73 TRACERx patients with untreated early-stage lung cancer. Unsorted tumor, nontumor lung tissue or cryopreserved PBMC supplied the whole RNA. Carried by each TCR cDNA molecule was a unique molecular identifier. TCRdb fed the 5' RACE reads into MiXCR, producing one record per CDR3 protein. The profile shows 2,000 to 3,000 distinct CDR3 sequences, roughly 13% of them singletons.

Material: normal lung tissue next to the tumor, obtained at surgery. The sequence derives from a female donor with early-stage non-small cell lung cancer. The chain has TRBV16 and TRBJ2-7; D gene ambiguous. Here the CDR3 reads CASSPPTSSSYEQYF. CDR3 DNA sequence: TGTGCCAGCAGCCCTCCTACCTCGAGCTCCTACGAGCAGTACTTC.